The 10 T cell receptor beta chains listed next were all sequenced from one sample in a study of pediatric ulcerative colitis. Profiling relied on immunoSEQ multiplex PCR, and the TCRdb table lists in-frame clones only, not all of them. The sample holds around 68,000 clones, around four fifths seen once. The sample taken for sequencing was blood. The receptors here all came from a boy younger than 18 with moderate ulcerative colitis.

V usage is TRBV29-1 and J usage is TRBJ2-3; 10 nucleotides align to TRBD2. J lost 4 bases, V lost 6 bases, and 7 bases had no gene match. Germline-derived CDR1 and CDR2 are SQVTM and ANQGSEA. This CDR3 region has 14 residues. The CDR3 bases are TGCAGCGTAATACCAGCGGGAGGGCCAGATACGCAGTATTTT. Protein product: CSVIPAGGPDTQYF.

The chain employs TRBV5-1 and TRBJ1-3; D not certain. The germline V and J ends were trimmed by 2 bases and 0 bases, with 9 bases remaining between them. This CDR3 has 15 residues. Germline CDR1 and CDR2: SGHRS and YFSETQ. This chain's CDR3 is CASSLGNPSGNTIYF. Written as DNA, the CDR3 is TGCGCCAGCAGCTTAGGCAATCCCTCTGGAAACACCATATATTTT.

The V call is TRBV18, the J call TRBJ1-1; no definite D call. Germline V gene data show CDR1 as KGHSH and CDR2 as LQKENI. With 6 bases removed from V and 1 base from J, the gap between germline ends came to 12 bases. This CDR3 has 14 amino acids. CDR3 coding DNA: TGTGCCAGCTCCTACGCCAATACGAACACTGAAGCTTTCTTT. It is translated as CASSYANTNTEAFF.

V and J are TRBV6-5 and TRBJ2-7; 7 bases are shared with TRBD2. V gave up 5 bases and J gave up 5 bases; unmatched junction bases: 6. Germline CDR1 is MNHEY and CDR2 is SVGAGI. The CDR3 extends over 13 amino acids. The CDR3 sequence is CASSPLGGNEQYF. DNA of the CDR3: TGTGCCAGCAGTCCTCTGGGAGGGAACGAGCAGTACTTC.

This clone was seen a few times. The genes are TRBV7-3 and TRBJ1-2; tentative D call: TRBD1 (6 bases). V shed 0 bases and J shed 2 bases, with 13 bases lying between them. The CDR3 covers 16 residues. CDR1 and CDR2 from the germline V gene are SGHTA and FQGTGA. The CDR3 sequence is CASSLTGGPQNYGYTF. DNA for the CDR3: TGTGCCAGCAGCTTAACTGGGGGCCCACAAAACTATGGCTACACCTTC.

The V gene is TRBV6-9, the J gene TRBJ1-3, with 8 positions matching TRBD1. The junction had 6 bases not matched to a gene; V was cut back by 4 bases and J by 7 bases. From germline, CDR1 is MNHGY and CDR2 SVAAGI. The CDR3 totals 14 residues. CDR3 sequence: CASSLQGGRNTIYF. The CDR3 DNA follows: TGTGCCAGCAGTTTACAGGGGGGCCGGAACACCATATATTTT.

The table lists this clone with a few counts. J is TRBJ2-1 and V is TRBV4-1; 11 bases are a match to TRBD1. The CDR3 runs to 13 residues. V lost 8 bases and J lost 6; bases outside the gene matches: 3. Per the germline V gene, CDR1 is MGHRA and CDR2 is YSYEKL. CDR3 in DNA: TGCGCCAGCCACGGGACAGGGGGCAATGAGCAGTTCTTC. Protein product: CASHGTGGNEQFF.

The chain joins TRBV6-6 to TRBJ1-4; 9 bases align to TRBD1. Per the germline V gene, CDR1 is MNHNY and CDR2 is SVGAGI (reference sequence). The CDR3 runs 15 residues. V lost 5 bases and J lost 8; bases outside the gene matches: 9. CDR3 in DNA: TGTGCCAGCAGTGGGCCGGGACAGGGCTTGGAAAAACTGTTTTTT. Translating it yields CASSGPGQGLEKLFF.

This chain uses TRBV2 with TRBJ1-1; D may be TRBD1 (6 bases). The CDR3 is made up of 15 amino acids. CDR1 and CDR2 from the germline V gene are SNHLY and FYNNEI. V dropped 6 bases and J dropped 1 base, with 15 bases sitting between them. The CDR3 DNA reads TGTGCCAGCAGGCAGACGGGACATCCGAACACTGAAGCTTTCTTT. Protein product: CASRQTGHPNTEAFF.

The gene calls are TRBV5-1 and TRBJ2-4; 11 bases are shared with TRBD1. The J segment lost 8 bases and the V segment lost 4 bases, leaving 5 bases of the junction unmatched. Germline CDR1 SGHRS, CDR2 YFSETQ. The CDR3 covers 14 residues. CDR3 in DNA: TGCGCCAGCAGCCATCAGGGACAGGGGGACATTCAGTACTTC. This gives the protein CASSHQGQGDIQYF.